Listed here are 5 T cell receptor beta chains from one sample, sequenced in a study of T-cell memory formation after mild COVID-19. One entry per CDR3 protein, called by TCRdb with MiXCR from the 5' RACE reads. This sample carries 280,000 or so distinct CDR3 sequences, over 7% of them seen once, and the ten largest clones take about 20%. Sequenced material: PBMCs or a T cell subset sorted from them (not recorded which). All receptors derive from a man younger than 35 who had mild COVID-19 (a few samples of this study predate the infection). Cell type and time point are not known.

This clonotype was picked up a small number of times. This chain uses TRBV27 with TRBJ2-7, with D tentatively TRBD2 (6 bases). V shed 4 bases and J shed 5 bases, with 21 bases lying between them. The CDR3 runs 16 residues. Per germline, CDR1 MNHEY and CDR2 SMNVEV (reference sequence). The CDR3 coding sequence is TGTGCCAGCAGTTGGCCGGAGGGAATAGGTCGGGACGAGCAGTACGTC. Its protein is CASSWPEGIGRDEQYV.

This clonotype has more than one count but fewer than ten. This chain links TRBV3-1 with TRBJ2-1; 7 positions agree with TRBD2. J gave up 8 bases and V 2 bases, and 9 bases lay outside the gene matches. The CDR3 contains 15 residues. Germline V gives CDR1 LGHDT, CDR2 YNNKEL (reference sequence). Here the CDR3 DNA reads TGTGCCAGCAGCCAACGACTAGCCCGCCTCGATGAGCAGTTCTTC. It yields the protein CASSQRLARLDEQFF.

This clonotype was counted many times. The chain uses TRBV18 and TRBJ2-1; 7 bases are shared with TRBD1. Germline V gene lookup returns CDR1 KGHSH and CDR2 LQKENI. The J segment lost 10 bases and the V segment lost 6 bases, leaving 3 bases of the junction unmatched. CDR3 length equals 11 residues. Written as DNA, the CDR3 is TGTGCCAGCTCCCAGGGGGAAGAGCAGTTCTTC. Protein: CASSQGEEQFF.

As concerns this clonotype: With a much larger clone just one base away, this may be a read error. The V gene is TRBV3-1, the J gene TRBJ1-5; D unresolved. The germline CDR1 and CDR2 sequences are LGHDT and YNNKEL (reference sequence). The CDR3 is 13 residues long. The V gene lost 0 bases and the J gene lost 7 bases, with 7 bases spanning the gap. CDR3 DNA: TGTGCCAGCAGCCAAGATATTTGCCAGCCCCAGCATTTT. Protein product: CASSQDICQPQHF.

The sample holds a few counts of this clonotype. This CDR3 is CASRADPGLAVTDTQYF. The CDR3 DNA sequence: TGTGCCAGCAGGGCCGATCCGGGACTAGCGGTAACAGATACGCAGTATTTT. The chain carries TRBV6-2 or TRBV6-3 and TRBJ2-3; 11 bases are a match to TRBD2. CDR1 is MNHEY and CDR2 is SVGEGT in the germline V gene. V was pared by 6 bases and J by 3 bases, with 11 bases of the junction left unmatched. The CDR3 spans 17 residues.